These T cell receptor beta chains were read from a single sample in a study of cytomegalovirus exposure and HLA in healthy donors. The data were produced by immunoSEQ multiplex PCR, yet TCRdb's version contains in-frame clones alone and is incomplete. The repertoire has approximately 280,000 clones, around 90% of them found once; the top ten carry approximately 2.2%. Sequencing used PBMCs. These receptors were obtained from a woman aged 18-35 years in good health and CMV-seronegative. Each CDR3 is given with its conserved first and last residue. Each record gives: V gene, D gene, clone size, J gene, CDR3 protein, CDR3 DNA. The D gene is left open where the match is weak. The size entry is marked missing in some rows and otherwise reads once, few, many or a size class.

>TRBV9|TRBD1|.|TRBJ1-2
CASSVGTVANYGYTF
TGTGCCAGCAGCGTTGGGACAGTAGCTAACTATGGCTACACCTTC
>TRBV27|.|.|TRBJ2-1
CASSSPRGMRTAPERHGEQFF
TGTGCCAGCAGTTCCCCACGGGGTATGAGGACAGCCCCGGAACGGCACGGTGAGCAGTTCTTC
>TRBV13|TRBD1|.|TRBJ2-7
CASSRGFSDRAGEQYF
TGTGCCAGCAGCCGTGGCTTTTCGGACAGGGCGGGCGAGCAGTACTTC
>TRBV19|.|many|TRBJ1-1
CASSSAGDTEAFF
TGTGCCAGTAGTTCCGCAGGGGATACTGAAGCTTTCTTT
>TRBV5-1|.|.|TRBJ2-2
CASSLQGTGELFF
TGCGCCAGCAGCCTCCAGGGCACCGGGGAGCTGTTTTTT
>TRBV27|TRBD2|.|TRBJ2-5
CASGGSSGLGTQYF
TGTGCCAGTGGAGGGTCTAGCGGGCTGGGGACCCAGTACTTC
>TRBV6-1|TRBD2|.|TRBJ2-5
CASILGGSQETQYF
TGTGCCAGCATCCTCGGGGGGTCCCAAGAGACCCAGTACTTC
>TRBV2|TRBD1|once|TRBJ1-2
CASSQNRQGSYGYTF
TGTGCCAGCAGTCAGAACCGACAGGGTTCCTATGGCTACACCTTC
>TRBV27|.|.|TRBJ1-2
CASSWAGTYGYTF
TGTGCCAGCAGTTGGGCAGGGACTTATGGCTACACCTTC
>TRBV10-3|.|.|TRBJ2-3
CAIGTGSTDTQYF
TGTGCCATAGGGACTGGTAGCACAGATACGCAGTATTTT